The clone carrying this T cell receptor (beta chain) has only a few counts. This sample was included in a study of response to subunit inactivated influenza vaccine. V was pared by 7 bases and J by 10 bases, with 12 bases of the junction left unmatched. CDR1 is MGHDK, CDR2 SYGVNS, per germline. The CDR3 runs 15 residues. A single record per CDR3 protein comes from TCRdb applying MiXCR to the RT-PCR reads. The table has around 570,000 distinct CDR3 sequences, about 11% seen once. These data were likewise used in another study, on T cells expressing NK-cell markers. That report adds: Generation of TCR beta cDNA was performed by 5'RACE template switching incorporating UMIs. In a few donors, dominant clonotypes made up about 25-65% of CD3+CD56-NKG2C+ cells.

The gene calls are TRBV25-1 and TRBJ1-6, with 8 bases aligning to TRBD1. Sample: PBMCs from blood, taken on the day of vaccination. The TCR sequence derives from a man aged 45-65 years who received an inactivated influenza vaccine. The CDR3 is CASTRGGRGQSPLHF. DNA for the CDR3: TGTGCCAGCACCCGAGGGGGCAGGGGGCAATCACCCCTCCACTTT.